A selection of T cell receptor beta chains follows, all from one sample in a study of cytomegalovirus exposure and HLA in healthy donors. Generated by immunoSEQ multiplex PCR, the TCRdb table keeps only in-frame clones and is missing some. The table has about 50,000 clones, roughly four fifths seen once. Material for sequencing was PBMCs. The receptors were sampled from a woman in her 40s in good health and CMV-seropositive. CDR3s include the opening cysteine and the closing phenylalanine or tryptophan. The order of the fields is clone size, J gene, D gene, V gene, CDR3 DNA, CDR3 protein. The D gene is left open where the match is weak. Expanded clones get a size class; other rows say once, few or many, or leave the size out.

>-|TRBJ2-4|-|TRBV7-2
TGTGCCAGCAGCTTAGGAGACTCCCGAAAGTACTTC
CASSLGDSRKYF
>-|TRBJ2-1|TRBD2|TRBV19
TGTGCCAGTAGTATCGGTGCGGGGGGGCGGGATGAGCAGTTCTTC
CASSIGAGGRDEQFF
>-|TRBJ2-5|TRBD2|TRBV2
TGTGCCAGCAGTGAAGCGGCGGGTGGAGCGGGGGGGCGAATGACCCAGTACTTC
CASSEAAGGAGGRMTQYF
>few|TRBJ2-1|TRBD2|TRBV7-3
TGTGCCAGCAGCTTGGGGGGGTCCAATAATGAGCAGTTCTTC
CASSLGGSNNEQFF
>-|TRBJ2-4|-|TRBV7-6
TGTGCCACCTTCTTTTTACAGGCCAAAAACATTCAGTACTTC
CATFFLQAKNIQYF
>-|TRBJ2-7|TRBD1|TRBV5-4
TGTGCCAGCAGCGCGGACAGGCTAAGCTCCTACGAGCAGTACTTC
CASSADRLSSYEQYF
>-|TRBJ2-7|-|TRBV11-1
TGTGCCAGCAGCTTAGGTGTGCGCCAAATGGACGAGCAGTACTTC
CASSLGVRQMDEQYF
>-|TRBJ1-1|-|TRBV7-8
TGTGCCAGCAGCCCCCTAGGGCTACGGAGGACTGAAGCTTTCTTT
CASSPLGLRRTEAFF
>once|TRBJ1-3|TRBD1|TRBV5-1
TGCGCCAGCCAGGACAGGGGCCTCTCTGGAAACACCATATATTTT
CASQDRGLSGNTIYF
>-|TRBJ1-4|TRBD1|TRBV7-9
TGTGCCAGCAGCAAGGACAGGTGGAATGAAAAACTGTTTTTT
CASSKDRWNEKLFF
>once|TRBJ2-5|-|TRBV7-9
TGTGCCAGCAGCCCCAAAGGGGCCGGTTACGAAGAGACCCAGTACTTC
CASSPKGAGYEETQYF
>-|TRBJ2-5|-|TRBV29-1
TGCAGCGTTGGTGCCCGGGGGGAGACCCAGTACTTC
CSVGARGETQYF
>once|TRBJ1-5|-|TRBV27
TGTGCCAGCAGTTTATCCCCAGGGCAGCCCCAGCATTTT
CASSLSPGQPQHF
>-|TRBJ1-5|TRBD1|TRBV2
TGTGCCACTAGTGGGACAGGGCTTGAGCCCCAGCATTTT
CATSGTGLEPQHF
>-|TRBJ1-5|-|TRBV19
TGTGCCAGTAACGACAGATCAAATCAGCCCCAGCATTTT
CASNDRSNQPQHF
>few|TRBJ2-7|TRBD1|TRBV5-4
TGTGCCAGCAGCGGGACAGGGAAGATCTACGAGCAGTACTTC
CASSGTGKIYEQYF
>-|TRBJ1-5|-|TRBV7-9
TGTGCCAGCAGCTTAGAAGGGGCTCAGCCCCAGCATTTT
CASSLEGAQPQHF
>-|TRBJ2-3|-|TRBV5-8
TGTGCCAGCAGCTTAAGAGAGCCAGATACGCAGTATTTT
CASSLREPDTQYF
>-|TRBJ2-7|-|TRBV4-2
TGTGCCAGCAGCCAAGACCCCCACAGTTCTGGCGAGCAGTACTTC
CASSQDPHSSGEQYF
>-|TRBJ1-1|-|TRBV11-2
TGTGCCAGCAGCGTTAACCGGGGGGGCGGGAACACTGAAGCTTTCTTT
CASSVNRGGGNTEAFF
>-|TRBJ2-3|TRBD1|TRBV11-2
TGTGCCAGCAGCATTGACAGGGTAGGGGATACGCAGTATTTT
CASSIDRVGDTQYF
>few|TRBJ2-7|-|TRBV4-1
TGCGCCAGCAGCCAAGATATGGCCCGCGAGCAGTACTTC
CASSQDMAREQYF
>-|TRBJ1-1|-|TRBV10-3
TGTGCCACTACCACAGGGACGAACACTGAAGCTTTCTTT
CATTTGTNTEAFF